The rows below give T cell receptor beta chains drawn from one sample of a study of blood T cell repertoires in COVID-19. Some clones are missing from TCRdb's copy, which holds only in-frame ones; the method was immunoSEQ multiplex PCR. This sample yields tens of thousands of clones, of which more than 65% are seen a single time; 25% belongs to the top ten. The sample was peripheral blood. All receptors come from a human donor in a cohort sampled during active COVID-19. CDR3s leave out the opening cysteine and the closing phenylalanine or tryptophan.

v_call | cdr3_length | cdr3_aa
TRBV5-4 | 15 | ASSLRFAGYSYNEQF
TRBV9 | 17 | ASSVGQLGKGAMTDTQY
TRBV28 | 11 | ASSLWPDYGYT
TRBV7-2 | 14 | ASSPHPRDRAYGYT
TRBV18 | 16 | ASSPVALTNRGSEKLF
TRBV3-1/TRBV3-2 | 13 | ASSQCVNSNQPQH
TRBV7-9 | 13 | ASSSSGRSNNEQF
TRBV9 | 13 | ASSVGGASYNEQF
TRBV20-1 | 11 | SASSLNTGELF
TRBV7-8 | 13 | ASSSSPSGRETQY
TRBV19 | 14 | ASSSRQGGSTDTQY
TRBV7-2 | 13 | ASSLWGGSYNEQF
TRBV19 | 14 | ASSSSPGGLNQPQH
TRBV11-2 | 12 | ASSLDSWGNTIY
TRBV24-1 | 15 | ATSDFRTSGNYNEQF
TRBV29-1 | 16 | SVVGGLAGVMGYNEQF
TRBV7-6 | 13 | ASSMGQGNTGELF
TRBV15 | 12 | ATDRGQFNQPQH
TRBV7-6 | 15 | ASSLAGRQGGTYEQY
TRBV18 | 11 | ASSPVTVYEQY
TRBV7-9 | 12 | ASSLRDTSYEQY
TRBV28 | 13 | ASSPLGQGSEKLF
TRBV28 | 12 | ASRPGLAGREQY
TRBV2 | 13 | ASRSDRYSNQPQH
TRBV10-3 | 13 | ATTGLAGGGNEQF
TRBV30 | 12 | ASGRGGGANVLT
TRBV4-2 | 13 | ASSRGEGLRYEQY
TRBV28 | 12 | ASSSPGQSYEQY
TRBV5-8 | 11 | ASRGQGHQPQH
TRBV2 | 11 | ASKRGPAETQY
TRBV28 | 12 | ASRTTGDTYEQY
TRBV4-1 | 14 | ASSRGLAGPTGELF
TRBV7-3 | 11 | ASSMGGDNEQF
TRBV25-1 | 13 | ASSDVGGVGETQY
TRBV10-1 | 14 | ASSGTSGSFADTQY
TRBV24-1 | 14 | ATSDLRGSSYNEQF
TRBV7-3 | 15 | ASSLRVRGTGANVLT
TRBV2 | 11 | ASRIQVNTEAF
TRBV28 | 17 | ASSHTSRGLAALYNEQF
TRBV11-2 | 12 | ASSFQGGNSPLH
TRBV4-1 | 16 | ASSHRPGEGGYTDTQY
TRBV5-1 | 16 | ASSLVPQAGVGGNEQF
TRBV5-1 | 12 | ASSLDRQIGEQY
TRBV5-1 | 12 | ASSLGKGGGEQF
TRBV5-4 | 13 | ASSLASGGTDTQY
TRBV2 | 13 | ASSEAYETKLALH
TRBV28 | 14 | ASMDRGLRSYNEQF
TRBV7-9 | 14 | ASSMTGVYAKNIQY
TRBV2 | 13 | ASSLRQGENSPLH
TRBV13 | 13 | ASSPGRTSGVEQY
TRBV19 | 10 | AAGTGTDTQY
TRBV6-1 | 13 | ASSENSGTNTEAF
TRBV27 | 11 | ASSSQVFDEQF